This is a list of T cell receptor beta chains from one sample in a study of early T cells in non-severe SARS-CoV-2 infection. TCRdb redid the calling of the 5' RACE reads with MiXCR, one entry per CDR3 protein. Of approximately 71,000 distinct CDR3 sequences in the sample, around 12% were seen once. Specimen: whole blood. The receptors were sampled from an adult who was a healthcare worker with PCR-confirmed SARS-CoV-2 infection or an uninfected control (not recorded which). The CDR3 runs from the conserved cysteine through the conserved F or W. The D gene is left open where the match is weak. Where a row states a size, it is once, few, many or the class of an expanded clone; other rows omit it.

CDR3nt: TGTGCCAGCAGCCGATTGCGGGACTTCGAATCCTACGAGCAGTACTTC
CDR3aa: CASSRLRDFESYEQYF
abundance: many
v_gene: TRBV7-3
j_gene: TRBJ2-7
d_gene: NA

CDR3nt: TGTGCCAGCAGCTCCGGACTAGCGGGTACAGATACGCAGTATTTT
CDR3aa: CASSSGLAGTDTQYF
abundance: NA
v_gene: TRBV7-2
j_gene: TRBJ2-3
d_gene: TRBD2

CDR3nt: TGTGCCAGCAGCCCCCCGGGACTAGCGGGACCAACAGATACGCAGTATTTT
CDR3aa: CASSPPGLAGPTDTQYF
abundance: many
v_gene: TRBV7-2
j_gene: TRBJ2-3
d_gene: TRBD2

CDR3nt: TGTGCCAGCAGCCCACCAGGTAGCCGTGATACGCAGTATTTT
CDR3aa: CASSPPGSRDTQYF
abundance: NA
v_gene: TRBV11-3
j_gene: TRBJ2-3
d_gene: NA

CDR3nt: TGTGCCAGCAGCCAGCGGGGGAGCAATCAGCCCCAGCATTTT
CDR3aa: CASSQRGSNQPQHF
abundance: many
v_gene: TRBV3-1
j_gene: TRBJ1-5
d_gene: NA

CDR3nt: TGTGCCAGCAGTTCAGAGACAGTCTATAGCAATCAGCCCCAGCATTTT
CDR3aa: CASSSETVYSNQPQHF
abundance: many
v_gene: TRBV12-3/TRBV12-4
j_gene: TRBJ1-5
d_gene: NA

CDR3nt: TGTGCCAGCAGCTTGGAACCTTTAGCGGGGGTTGGCAATGAGCAGTTCTTC
CDR3aa: CASSLEPLAGVGNEQFF
abundance: NA
v_gene: TRBV5-5
j_gene: TRBJ2-1
d_gene: TRBD2

CDR3nt: TGTGCCTGGAGTGTGGCCCTTCTAGCGGGAGTCCCCAATGAGCAGTTCTTC
CDR3aa: CAWSVALLAGVPNEQFF
abundance: many
v_gene: TRBV30
j_gene: TRBJ2-1
d_gene: TRBD2

CDR3nt: TGTGCCAGCAGCTTACCTGAGAGACTAGCGGGACGTACCTACAATGAGCAGTTCTTC
CDR3aa: CASSLPERLAGRTYNEQFF
abundance: many
v_gene: TRBV7-9
j_gene: TRBJ2-1
d_gene: TRBD2

CDR3nt: TGTGCCAGCAGCCAAGGGTACACCATATATTTT
CDR3aa: CASSQGYTIYF
abundance: NA
v_gene: TRBV3-1
j_gene: TRBJ1-3
d_gene: NA

CDR3nt: TGTGCCAGCAGCCCAAGCCGTGCTAGCACAGATACGCAGTATTTT
CDR3aa: CASSPSRASTDTQYF
abundance: many
v_gene: TRBV7-6
j_gene: TRBJ2-3
d_gene: NA

CDR3nt: TGCGCCAGCAGCAAGATCCGACAGGGGGCGACCTCTGGGGCCAACGTCCTGACTTTC
CDR3aa: CASSKIRQGATSGANVLTF
abundance: NA
v_gene: TRBV5-1
j_gene: TRBJ2-6
d_gene: TRBD1

CDR3nt: TGTGCCAGCAGTGATCCCCACCAGGGGACCTACGAGCAGTACTTC
CDR3aa: CASSDPHQGTYEQYF
abundance: NA
v_gene: TRBV6-1
j_gene: TRBJ2-7
d_gene: NA

CDR3nt: TGTGCCAGCAGTTTAGCGGGAACAGGGTTCTACGAGCAGTACTTC
CDR3aa: CASSLAGTGFYEQYF
abundance: NA
v_gene: TRBV28
j_gene: TRBJ2-7
d_gene: NA

CDR3nt: TGTGCCAGCAGCGCTACAGGGTTCCGAACATCCGGGGAGCTGTTTTTT
CDR3aa: CASSATGFRTSGELFF
abundance: many
v_gene: TRBV9
j_gene: TRBJ2-2
d_gene: NA

CDR3nt: TGTGCCAGCAGACCGGACCGCTACAATGAGCAGTTCTTC
CDR3aa: CASRPDRYNEQFF
abundance: many
v_gene: TRBV6-5
j_gene: TRBJ2-1
d_gene: NA

CDR3nt: TGTGCCAGCAGCCCCGGAGTTAGAAGTCATCAGCCCCAGCATTTT
CDR3aa: CASSPGVRSHQPQHF
abundance: many
v_gene: TRBV6-4
j_gene: TRBJ1-5
d_gene: NA

CDR3nt: TGTGCCAGCAGCTCCGACAGGGGGTTCACAGATACGCAGTATTTT
CDR3aa: CASSSDRGFTDTQYF
abundance: few
v_gene: TRBV6-5
j_gene: TRBJ2-3
d_gene: TRBD1

CDR3nt: TGTGCCACCAGCCCCGATTTCGTGGGACCTCTCATCCCCACCGGGGAGCTGTTTTTT
CDR3aa: CATSPDFVGPLIPTGELFF
abundance: few
v_gene: TRBV15
j_gene: TRBJ2-2
d_gene: NA

CDR3nt: TGCAGCGTCGAGGGGGCTGGCACTGAAGCTTTCTTT
CDR3aa: CSVEGAGTEAFF
abundance: NA
v_gene: TRBV29-1
j_gene: TRBJ1-1
d_gene: TRBD1

CDR3nt: TGCAGCGTTGCCGGGACAACGAGCACAGATACGCAGTATTTT
CDR3aa: CSVAGTTSTDTQYF
abundance: NA
v_gene: TRBV29-1
j_gene: TRBJ2-3
d_gene: NA

CDR3nt: TGCAGTGCTAGAGATCCAGAGTCCTACGAGCAGTACTTC
CDR3aa: CSARDPESYEQYF
abundance: many
v_gene: TRBV20-1
j_gene: TRBJ2-7
d_gene: NA

CDR3nt: TGTGCCAGCAGCTCCACAGGGAAAGGGACCTCTTACGAGCAGTACTTC
CDR3aa: CASSSTGKGTSYEQYF
abundance: NA
v_gene: TRBV5-4
j_gene: TRBJ2-7
d_gene: NA

CDR3nt: TGCGCCAGCAGCCAACCGTCTAGCGAATACGAGCAGTACTTC
CDR3aa: CASSQPSSEYEQYF
abundance: few
v_gene: TRBV4-1
j_gene: TRBJ2-7
d_gene: NA

CDR3nt: TGTGCCAGCAGAATGACAGGTAGCCAAGAGACCCAGTACTTC
CDR3aa: CASRMTGSQETQYF
abundance: few
v_gene: TRBV6-1
j_gene: TRBJ2-5
d_gene: NA

CDR3nt: TGTGCCAGTCTAGCGGACAGGGGCGATAGCAATCAGCCCCAGCATTTT
CDR3aa: CASLADRGDSNQPQHF
abundance: few
v_gene: TRBV19
j_gene: TRBJ1-5
d_gene: TRBD1

CDR3nt: TGTGCCAGCAGTTTTGGGCAGAGATACGAGCAGTACTTC
CDR3aa: CASSFGQRYEQYF
abundance: many
v_gene: TRBV6-5
j_gene: TRBJ2-7
d_gene: NA

CDR3nt: TGTGCCAGCAGCTTAGTGGGACAGGGAGGGACTGAAGCTTTCTTT
CDR3aa: CASSLVGQGGTEAFF
abundance: few
v_gene: TRBV7-2
j_gene: TRBJ1-1
d_gene: TRBD1

CDR3nt: TGTGCCAGCAGTTACCCGCTAGCGGGAGGGGATGAGCAGTTCTTC
CDR3aa: CASSYPLAGGDEQFF
abundance: NA
v_gene: TRBV6-6
j_gene: TRBJ2-1
d_gene: TRBD2

CDR3nt: TGTGCCAGCAGCCAACAACAGGGGGAAGCTTTCTTT
CDR3aa: CASSQQQGEAFF
abundance: few
v_gene: TRBV6-6
j_gene: TRBJ1-1
d_gene: TRBD1

CDR3nt: TGTGCCAGCAGCACACACGCTAACTATGGCTACACCTTC
CDR3aa: CASSTHANYGYTF
abundance: few
v_gene: TRBV7-9
j_gene: TRBJ1-2
d_gene: NA

CDR3nt: TGTGCCAGCAGTTCTCGCCCTCGGTGGCAGGGGACCTACAATGAGCAGTTCTTC
CDR3aa: CASSSRPRWQGTYNEQFF
abundance: few
v_gene: TRBV6-9
j_gene: TRBJ2-1
d_gene: NA

CDR3nt: TGTGCCAGCAGCCAAGGTCGCCCGTCTGGGGCCAACGTCCTGATTTTC
CDR3aa: CASSQGRPSGANVLIF
abundance: few
v_gene: TRBV14
j_gene: TRBJ2-6
d_gene: NA

CDR3nt: TGTGCCTGGTCCGAGGGGTCGGGGGACACCGGGGAGCTGTTTTTT
CDR3aa: CAWSEGSGDTGELFF
abundance: NA
v_gene: TRBV30
j_gene: TRBJ2-2
d_gene: NA

CDR3nt: TGTGCCAGCAGCACCCGGACAGGGGCCTCTACGAGCGCTTACTTC
CDR3aa: CASSTRTGASTSAYF
abundance: NA
v_gene: TRBV7-9
j_gene: TRBJ2-7
d_gene: TRBD1

CDR3nt: TGTGCTAGTGGTTTGGCCCGGGGGGATACGCAGTATTTT
CDR3aa: CASGLARGDTQYF
abundance: NA
v_gene: TRBV12-5
j_gene: TRBJ2-3
d_gene: NA

CDR3nt: TGTGCCAGCAGCCAAGCCCCCGGCGGGGGCGTCTACGAGCAGTACTTC
CDR3aa: CASSQAPGGGVYEQYF
abundance: NA
v_gene: TRBV3-1
j_gene: TRBJ2-7
d_gene: NA

CDR3nt: TGTGCCTGGAGTTCCCTGGAGGGAAGGAGCACAGATACGCAGTATTTT
CDR3aa: CAWSSLEGRSTDTQYF
abundance: few
v_gene: TRBV30
j_gene: TRBJ2-3
d_gene: NA

CDR3nt: TGTGCCTGGACAAGTGGGTACGACGAGCAGTACTTC
CDR3aa: CAWTSGYDEQYF
abundance: NA
v_gene: TRBV30
j_gene: TRBJ2-7
d_gene: NA

CDR3nt: TGTGCCAGCATAGGGTGGACTGAAGCTTTCTTT
CDR3aa: CASIGWTEAFF
abundance: few
v_gene: TRBV6-2/TRBV6-3
j_gene: TRBJ1-1
d_gene: NA

CDR3nt: TGTGCCAGCAGGCGGCAGGGGTTAGTTACAGATACGCAGTATTTT
CDR3aa: CASRRQGLVTDTQYF
abundance: many
v_gene: TRBV6-1
j_gene: TRBJ2-3
d_gene: NA

CDR3nt: TGTGCCAGCAGCCGCGCCCTAGCGTGGTACGAGCAGTACTTC
CDR3aa: CASSRALAWYEQYF
abundance: few
v_gene: TRBV11-1
j_gene: TRBJ2-7
d_gene: NA

CDR3nt: TGTGCCAGCAGCCGTGGACTTAGCGGGAGGCCCTTCTACGAGCAGTACTTC
CDR3aa: CASSRGLSGRPFYEQYF
abundance: few
v_gene: TRBV11-2
j_gene: TRBJ2-7
d_gene: TRBD2

CDR3nt: TGTGCCAGCAGCGCGGCTTCCGGGACTAGCGGGGGGGCGCATGAGCAGTTCTTC
CDR3aa: CASSAASGTSGGAHEQFF
abundance: many
v_gene: TRBV13
j_gene: TRBJ2-1
d_gene: TRBD2

CDR3nt: TGTGCCAGTAGTCCCCGGGAGGGGGGGACCTCAGATACGCAGTATTTT
CDR3aa: CASSPREGGTSDTQYF
abundance: many
v_gene: TRBV19
j_gene: TRBJ2-3
d_gene: TRBD2